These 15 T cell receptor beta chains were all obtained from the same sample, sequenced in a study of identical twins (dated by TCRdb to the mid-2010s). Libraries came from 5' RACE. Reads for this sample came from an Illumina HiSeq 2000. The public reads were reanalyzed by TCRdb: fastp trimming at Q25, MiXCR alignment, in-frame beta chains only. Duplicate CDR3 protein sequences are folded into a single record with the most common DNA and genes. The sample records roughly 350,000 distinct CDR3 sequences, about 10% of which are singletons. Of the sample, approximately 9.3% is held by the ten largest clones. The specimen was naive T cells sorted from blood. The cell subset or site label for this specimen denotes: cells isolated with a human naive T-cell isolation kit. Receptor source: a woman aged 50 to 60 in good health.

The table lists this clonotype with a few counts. The CDR3 region has the DNA TGTGCCAGTAGTATTTTCCCCTCGGGTAGCTACGAGCAGTACTTC. Its protein is CASSIFPSGSYEQYF. The chain uses TRBV19 and TRBJ2-7, with unresolved D. Trimming cost V 3 bases and J 3 bases, with 15 bases left between them. The CDR3 loop spans 15 amino acids. The germline V gene encodes CDR1 LNHDA and CDR2 SQIVND (reference sequence).

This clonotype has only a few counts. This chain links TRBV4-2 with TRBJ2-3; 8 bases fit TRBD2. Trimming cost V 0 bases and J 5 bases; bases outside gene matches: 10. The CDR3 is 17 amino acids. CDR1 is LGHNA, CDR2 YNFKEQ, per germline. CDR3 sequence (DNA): TGTGCCAGCAGCCAAGATCGGGGGGGGGAGGCGATAGATACGCAGTATTTT. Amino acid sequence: CASSQDRGGEAIDTQYF.

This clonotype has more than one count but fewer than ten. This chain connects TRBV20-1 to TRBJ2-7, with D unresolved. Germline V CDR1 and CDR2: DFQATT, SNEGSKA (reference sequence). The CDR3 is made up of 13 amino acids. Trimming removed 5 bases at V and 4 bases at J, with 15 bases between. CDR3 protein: CSAPVGKVYEQYF. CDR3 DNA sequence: TGCAGTGCTCCCGTTGGGAAAGTTTACGAGCAGTACTTC.

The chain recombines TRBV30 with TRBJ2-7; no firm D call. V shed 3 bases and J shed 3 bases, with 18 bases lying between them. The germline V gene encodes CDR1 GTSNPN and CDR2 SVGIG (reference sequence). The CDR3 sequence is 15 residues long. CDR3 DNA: TGTGCCTGGAGGGAAACGGCCTCTGGGGTCTACGAGCAGTACTTC. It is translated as CAWRETASGVYEQYF.

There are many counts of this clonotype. The DNA of the CDR3 is TGTGCCAGCAGCTTAGCGGCGGGCACGCTTCATGGGAACAATGAGCAGTTCTTC. Its translation is CASSLAAGTLHGNNEQFF. This chain uses TRBV7-9 with TRBJ2-1; D may be TRBD2 (5 bases). The CDR3 is made up of 18 amino acids. Germline V CDR1 and CDR2: SEHNR, FQNEAQ (reference sequence). Trimming left V 0 bases short and J 5 bases short, with 20 bases between.

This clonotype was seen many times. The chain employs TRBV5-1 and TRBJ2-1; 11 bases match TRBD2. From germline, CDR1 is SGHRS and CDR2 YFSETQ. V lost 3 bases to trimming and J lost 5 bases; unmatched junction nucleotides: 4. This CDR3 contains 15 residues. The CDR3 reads CASSYVAGGNNEQFF. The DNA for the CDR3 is TGCGCCAGCAGCTATGTAGCGGGGGGGAACAATGAGCAGTTCTTC.

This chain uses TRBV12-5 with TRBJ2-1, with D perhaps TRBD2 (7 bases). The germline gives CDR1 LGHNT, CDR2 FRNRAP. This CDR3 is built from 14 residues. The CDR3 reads CAIRGLADYNEQFF. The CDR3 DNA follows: TGTGCCATACGGGGGCTAGCGGACTACAATGAGCAGTTCTTC.

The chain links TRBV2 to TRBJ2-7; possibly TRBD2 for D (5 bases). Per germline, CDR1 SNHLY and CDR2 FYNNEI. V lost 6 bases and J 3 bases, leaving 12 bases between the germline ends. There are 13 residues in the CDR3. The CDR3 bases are TGTGCCAGCAGGCGGGCGTCTGGCTACGAGCAGTACGTC. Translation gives CASRRASGYEQYV.

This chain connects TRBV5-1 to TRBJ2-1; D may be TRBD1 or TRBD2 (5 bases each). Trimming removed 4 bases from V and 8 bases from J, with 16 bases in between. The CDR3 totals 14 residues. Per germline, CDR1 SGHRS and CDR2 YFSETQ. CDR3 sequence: CASSQGPTGDEQFF. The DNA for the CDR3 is TGCGCCAGCAGCCAGGGACCGACTGGCGATGAGCAGTTCTTC.

In DNA form, the CDR3 reads TGTGCCAGCAGTGTGGGGGGCGCGGTGGCCGGGGAGCTGTTTTTT. Its translation: CASSVGGAVAGELFF. The chain links TRBV25-1 to TRBJ2-2; D may correspond to TRBD1 or TRBD2 (6 bases each). Germline-derived CDR1 and CDR2 are MGHDK and SYGVNS. The CDR3 is 15 amino acids. V was clipped by 4 bases and J by 6 bases, with 15 bases between them.

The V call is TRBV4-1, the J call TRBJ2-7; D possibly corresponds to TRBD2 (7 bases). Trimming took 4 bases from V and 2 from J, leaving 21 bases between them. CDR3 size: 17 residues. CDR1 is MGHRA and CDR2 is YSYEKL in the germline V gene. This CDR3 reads CASSRTMGGTTTYEQYF. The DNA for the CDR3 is TGCGCCAGCAGCCGCACAATGGGGGGGACAACGACCTACGAGCAGTACTTC.

The CDR3 reads CASSWASRGTDTQYF. In DNA form, the CDR3 reads TGTGCCAGTAGTTGGGCTAGCCGGGGCACAGATACGCAGTATTTT. The V and J genes are TRBV19 and TRBJ2-3, with a tentative D call TRBD2 (5 bases). The germline V gene encodes CDR1 LNHDA and CDR2 SQIVND (reference sequence). Trimming removed 5 bases from V and 1 base from J, with 13 bases in between. The CDR3 loop spans 15 amino acids.

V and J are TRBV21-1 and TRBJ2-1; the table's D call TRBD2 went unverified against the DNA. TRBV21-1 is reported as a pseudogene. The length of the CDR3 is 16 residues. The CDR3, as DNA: TGTGCCAGCAGCAAAGGGCGGGCCTTCTCCTACAATGAGCAGTTCTTC. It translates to CASSKGRAFSYNEQFF.

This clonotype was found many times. The CDR3 loop reads CASSFLRGVGTDTQYF. The CDR3 bases are TGTGCCAGCAGTTTTCTTAGGGGGGTTGGCACAGATACGCAGTATTTT. The genes are TRBV27 and TRBJ2-3; D assignment may be TRBD1 or TRBD2 (6 bases each). This CDR3 spans 16 amino acids. Trimming took off 3 bases at V and 1 base at J, with 14 bases between the two ends. Germline V lookup: CDR1 MNHEY, CDR2 SMNVEV (reference sequence).

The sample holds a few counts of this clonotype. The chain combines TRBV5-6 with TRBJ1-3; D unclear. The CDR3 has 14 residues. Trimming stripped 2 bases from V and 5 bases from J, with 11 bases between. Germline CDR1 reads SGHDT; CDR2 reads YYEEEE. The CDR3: CASSFSDARNTIYF. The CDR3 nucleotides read TGTGCCAGCAGCTTCAGCGACGCGAGAAACACCATATATTTT.